The 8 T cell receptor beta chains in this list originate from one sample, sequenced in a study of shared clonotypes between healthy human individuals. The method was immunoSEQ multiplex PCR; TCRdb's version includes in-frame clones alone and lacks a portion of them. This table has nearly 750,000 clones, approximately 72% appearing once. Sequenced material: memory CD4+ T cells sorted from blood. The subset is: CD45RA-negative fraction. Every receptor here comes from a woman aged 25 to 45 in good health.

The chain is built from TRBV6-1 and TRBJ1-1; no firm D call. This CDR3 is built from 13 residues. Between the trimmed V and J ends, which lost 9 bases and 4 bases, there was a span of 15 bases. From germline, CDR1 is MNHNS and CDR2 SASEGT. The CDR3 coding sequence is TGTGCCAGTCCTCGGCGGGTAGGCACTGAAGCTTTCTTT. Amino acids: CASPRRVGTEAFF.

This rearrangement joins TRBV19 to TRBJ2-4; a weak D match, TRBD1 (5 bases). Germline V lookup: CDR1 LNHDA, CDR2 SQIVND (reference sequence). V lost 4 bases and J 0 bases, leaving 19 bases between the germline ends. CDR3 length equals 18 residues. CDR3 residues: CASSRGSEDFLAKNIQYF. Written as DNA, the CDR3 is TGTGCCAGTAGTAGGGGCAGCGAGGATTTTCTAGCCAAAAACATTCAGTACTTC.

The V and J genes are TRBV11-2 and TRBJ2-7; D unclear. This CDR3 spans 12 amino acids. Germline V gives CDR1 SGHAT, CDR2 FQNNGV. Trimming pared 5 bases from V and 0 bases from J, leaving 5 bases between. The CDR3 spells CASSRSSYEQYF. The CDR3 coding sequence is TGTGCCAGCAGCCGGAGCTCCTACGAGCAGTACTTC. Together with reference TRBV11-2 and TRBJ2-7, the CDR3 gives the full variable domain: EAGVAQSPRYKIIEKRQSVAFWCNPISGHATLYWYQQILGQGPKLLIQFQNNGVVDDSQLPKDRFSAERLKGVDSTLKIQPAKLEDSAVYLCASSRSSYEQYFGPGTRLTVT.

V is TRBV6-5 and J is TRBJ2-5; a weak D match, TRBD2 (5 bases). The germline V and J ends were trimmed by 6 bases and 5 bases, with 16 bases remaining between them. The length of the CDR3 is 14 residues. CDR1 is MNHEY and CDR2 is SVGAGI in the germline V gene. The CDR3 DNA reads as TGTGCCAGCAGACTCGTGATTCGCGGGGAGACCCAGTACTTC. It codes for CASRLVIRGETQYF.

The genes are TRBV27 and TRBJ1-1; no definite D call. Germline CDR1 and CDR2: MNHEY and SMNVEV (reference sequence). The CDR3 length is 14 residues. Trimming removed 6 bases at V and 4 bases at J, with 15 bases between. The DNA of the CDR3 is TGTGCCAGCAGACGATCAGACCCCCTCACTGAAGCTTTCTTT. Amino acids: CASRRSDPLTEAFF.

A few counts support this clone. This sample includes further DNA sequences coding for the same CDR3. The chain employs TRBV30 and TRBJ1-1; D is perhaps TRBD1 (5 bases). V shed 1 base and J shed 3 bases, with 9 bases lying between them. Looked up from germline, CDR1 is GTSNPN and CDR2 is SVGIG (reference sequence). The CDR3 extends over 13 amino acids. CDR3 DNA sequence: TGTGCCTGGAGTGAGGCGGGACACACTGAAGCTTTCTTT. Amino acids: CAWSEAGHTEAFF.

The chain joins TRBV28 to TRBJ2-7, with a possible D match to TRBD1 (5 bases). Germline V gives CDR1 MDHEN, CDR2 SYDVKM. V shed 5 bases and J shed 2 bases, with 13 bases lying between them. The CDR3 sequence is 14 residues long. The CDR3 nucleotides read TGTGCCAGCAGTAGAAGACAGAGAACCTACGAGCAGTACTTC. It encodes CASSRRQRTYEQYF.

The chain links TRBV30 to TRBJ2-1, with 8 positions matching TRBD1. The CDR3 is 13 residues long. Germline V CDR1 and CDR2: GTSNPN, SVGIG (reference sequence). V gave up 5 bases and J gave up 6 bases; unmatched junction bases: 6. The CDR3 loop reads CAWDLTGGNEQFF. CDR3 in DNA: TGTGCCTGGGATCTAACAGGGGGCAATGAGCAGTTCTTC.